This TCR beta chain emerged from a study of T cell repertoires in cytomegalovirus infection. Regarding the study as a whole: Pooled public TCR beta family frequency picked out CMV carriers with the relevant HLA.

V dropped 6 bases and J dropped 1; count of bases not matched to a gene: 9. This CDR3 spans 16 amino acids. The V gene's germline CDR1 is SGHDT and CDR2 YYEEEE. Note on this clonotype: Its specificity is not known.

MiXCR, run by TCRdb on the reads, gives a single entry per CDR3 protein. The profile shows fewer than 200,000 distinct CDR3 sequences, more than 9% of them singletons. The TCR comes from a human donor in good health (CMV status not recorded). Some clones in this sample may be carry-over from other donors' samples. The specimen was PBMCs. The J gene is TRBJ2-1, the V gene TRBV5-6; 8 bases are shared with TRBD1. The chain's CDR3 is CASMRATGESYNEQFF. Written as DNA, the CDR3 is TGTGCCAGCATGCGAGCGACAGGGGAGTCCTACAATGAGCAGTTCTTC.